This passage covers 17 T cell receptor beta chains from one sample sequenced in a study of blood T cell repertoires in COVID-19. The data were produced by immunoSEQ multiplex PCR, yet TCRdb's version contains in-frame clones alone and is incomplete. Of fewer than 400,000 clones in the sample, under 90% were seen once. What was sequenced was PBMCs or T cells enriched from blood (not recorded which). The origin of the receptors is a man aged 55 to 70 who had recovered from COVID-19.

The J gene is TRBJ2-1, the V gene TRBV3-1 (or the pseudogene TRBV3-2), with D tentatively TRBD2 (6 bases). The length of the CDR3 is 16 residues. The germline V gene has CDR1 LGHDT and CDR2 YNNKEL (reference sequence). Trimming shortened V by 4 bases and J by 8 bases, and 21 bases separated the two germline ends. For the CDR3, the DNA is TGTGCCAGCAGCCTAAGGGTCGGGGGTCCCGTCGATGAGCAGTTCTTC. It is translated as CASSLRVGGPVDEQFF.

CDR3 DNA sequence: TGTGCCTGGAGTGTACAGGCCGGAGGGGAGCAGTTCTTC. This translates into CAWSVQAGGEQFF. This chain connects TRBV30 to TRBJ2-1; TRBD2 might be the D (6 bases). Trimming shortened V by 0 bases and J by 10 bases, and 13 bases separated the two germline ends. Germline V gene data show CDR1 as GTSNPN and CDR2 as SVGIG (reference sequence). The CDR3 length is 13 residues.

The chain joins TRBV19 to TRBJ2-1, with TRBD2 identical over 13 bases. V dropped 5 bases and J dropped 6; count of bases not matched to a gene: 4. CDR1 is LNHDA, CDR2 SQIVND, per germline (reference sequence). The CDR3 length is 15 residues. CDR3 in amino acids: CASSPGTSGTNEQFF. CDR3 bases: TGTGCCAGTAGTCCCGGGACTAGCGGGACCAATGAGCAGTTCTTC.

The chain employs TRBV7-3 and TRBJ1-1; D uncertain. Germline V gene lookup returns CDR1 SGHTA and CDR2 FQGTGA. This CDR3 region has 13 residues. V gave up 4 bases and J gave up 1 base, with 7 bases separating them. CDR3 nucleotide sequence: TGTGCCAGCAGCTCCCAGTCGAACACTGAAGCTTTCTTT. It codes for CASSSQSNTEAFF.

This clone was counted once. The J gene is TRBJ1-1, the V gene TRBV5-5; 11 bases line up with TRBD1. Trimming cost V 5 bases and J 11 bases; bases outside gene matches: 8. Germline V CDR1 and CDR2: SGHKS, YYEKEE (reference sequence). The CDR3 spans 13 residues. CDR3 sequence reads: CASRPGQGAYAFF. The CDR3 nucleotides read TGTGCCAGCAGACCAGGACAGGGGGCTTATGCTTTCTTT.

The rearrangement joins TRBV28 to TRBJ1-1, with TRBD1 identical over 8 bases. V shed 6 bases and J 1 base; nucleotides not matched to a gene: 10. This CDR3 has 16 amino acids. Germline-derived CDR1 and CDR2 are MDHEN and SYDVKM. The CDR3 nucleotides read TGTGCCAGCAGGCCAACCCCCGGGACAGGGAACACTGAAGCTTTCTTT. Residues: CASRPTPGTGNTEAFF.

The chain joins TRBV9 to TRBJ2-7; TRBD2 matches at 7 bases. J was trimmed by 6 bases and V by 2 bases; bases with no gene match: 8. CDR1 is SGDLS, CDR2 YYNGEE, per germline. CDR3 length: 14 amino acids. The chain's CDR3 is CASSVEGGPREQYF. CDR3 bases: TGTGCCAGCAGCGTTGAGGGAGGGCCGCGCGAGCAGTACTTC.

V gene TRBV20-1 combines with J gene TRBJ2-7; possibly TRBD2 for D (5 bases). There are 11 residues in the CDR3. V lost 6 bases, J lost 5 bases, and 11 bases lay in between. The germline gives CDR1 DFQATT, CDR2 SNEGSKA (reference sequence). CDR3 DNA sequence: TGCAGTGCCGGGATCCCTAACGAGCAGTACTTC. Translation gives CSAGIPNEQYF.

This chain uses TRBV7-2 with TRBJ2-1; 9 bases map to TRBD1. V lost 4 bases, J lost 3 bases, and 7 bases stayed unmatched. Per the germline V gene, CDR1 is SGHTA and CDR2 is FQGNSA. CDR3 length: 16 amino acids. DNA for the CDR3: TGTGCCAGCAGCTACAGGGGGCGCGTTCTCTACAATGAGCAGTTCTTC. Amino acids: CASSYRGRVLYNEQFF.

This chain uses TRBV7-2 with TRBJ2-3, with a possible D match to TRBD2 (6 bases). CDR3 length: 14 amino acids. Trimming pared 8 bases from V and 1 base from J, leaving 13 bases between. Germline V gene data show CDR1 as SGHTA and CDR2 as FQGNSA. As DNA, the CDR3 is TGTGCCAGCGTCACCGGGAGTCGCACAGATACGCAGTATTTT. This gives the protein CASVTGSRTDTQYF.

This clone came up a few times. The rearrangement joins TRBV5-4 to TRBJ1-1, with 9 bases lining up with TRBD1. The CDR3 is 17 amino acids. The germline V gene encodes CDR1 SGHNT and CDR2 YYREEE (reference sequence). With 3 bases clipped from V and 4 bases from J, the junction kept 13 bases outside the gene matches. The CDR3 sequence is CASSSKPPGQGATEAFF. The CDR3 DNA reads TGTGCCAGCAGCTCTAAACCACCGGGACAGGGAGCCACTGAAGCTTTCTTT.

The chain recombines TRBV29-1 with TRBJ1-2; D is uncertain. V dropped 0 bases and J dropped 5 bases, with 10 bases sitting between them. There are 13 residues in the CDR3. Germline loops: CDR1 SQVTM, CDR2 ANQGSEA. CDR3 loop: CSVEDYSGYGYTF. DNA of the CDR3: TGCAGCGTTGAAGATTACTCCGGGTATGGCTACACCTTC.

Written as DNA, the CDR3 is TGTGCCAGCAGGGATAGACAGGGGGTCTCCTATGGCTACACCTTC. This translates into CASRDRQGVSYGYTF. The chain carries TRBV6-5 and TRBJ1-2, with TRBD1 matching 9 bases. Germline V lookup: CDR1 MNHEY, CDR2 SVGAGI. The CDR3 is 15 residues long. The junction had 9 bases not matched to a gene; V was cut back by 6 bases and J by 4 bases.

The CDR3 reads CASKRTLSYNEQFF. The CDR3 DNA sequence: TGTGCCAGCAAAAGGACACTTTCCTACAATGAGCAGTTCTTC. The chain has TRBV6-5 and TRBJ2-1, with a possible D match to TRBD1 (5 bases). The V end was cut by 7 bases, the J end by 1 base, with 11 bases between. Per germline, CDR1 MNHEY and CDR2 SVGAGI. The CDR3 length is 14 residues.

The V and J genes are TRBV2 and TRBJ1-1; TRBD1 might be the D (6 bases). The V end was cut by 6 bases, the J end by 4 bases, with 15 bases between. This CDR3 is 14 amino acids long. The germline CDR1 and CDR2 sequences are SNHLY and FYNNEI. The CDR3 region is CASRAQGSATEAFF. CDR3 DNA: TGTGCCAGCAGGGCACAGGGAAGCGCCACTGAAGCTTTCTTT. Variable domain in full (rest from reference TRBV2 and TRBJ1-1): EPEVTQTPSHQVTQMGQEVILRCVPISNHLYFYWYRQILGQKVEFLVSFYNNEISEKSEIFDDQFSVERPDGSNFTLKIRSTKLEDSAMYFCASRAQGSATEAFFGQGTRLTVV.

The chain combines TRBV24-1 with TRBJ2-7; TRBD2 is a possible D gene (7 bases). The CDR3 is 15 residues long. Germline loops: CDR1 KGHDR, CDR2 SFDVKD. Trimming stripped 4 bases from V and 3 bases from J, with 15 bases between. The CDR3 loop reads CATSEGGLNLYEQYF. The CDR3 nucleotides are TGTGCCACCAGTGAGGGGGGGCTAAACCTCTACGAGCAGTACTTC.

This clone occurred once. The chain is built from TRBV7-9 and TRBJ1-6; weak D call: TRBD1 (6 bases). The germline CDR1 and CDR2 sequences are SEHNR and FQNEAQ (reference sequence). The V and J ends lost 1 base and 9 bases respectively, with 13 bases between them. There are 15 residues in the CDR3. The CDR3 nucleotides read TGTGCCAGCAGCTTAGATCGACAGGAGGCTTCACCCCTCCACTTT. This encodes CASSLDRQEASPLHF.